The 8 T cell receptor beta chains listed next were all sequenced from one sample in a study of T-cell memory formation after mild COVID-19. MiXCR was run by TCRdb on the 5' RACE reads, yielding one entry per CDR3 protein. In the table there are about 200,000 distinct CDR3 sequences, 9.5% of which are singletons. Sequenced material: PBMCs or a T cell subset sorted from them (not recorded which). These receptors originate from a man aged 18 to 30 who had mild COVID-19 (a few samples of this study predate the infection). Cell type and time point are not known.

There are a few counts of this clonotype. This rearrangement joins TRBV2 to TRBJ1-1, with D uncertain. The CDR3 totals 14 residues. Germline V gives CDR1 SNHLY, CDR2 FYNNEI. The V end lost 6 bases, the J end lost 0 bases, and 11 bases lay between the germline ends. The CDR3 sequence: CASSQQSMNTEAFF. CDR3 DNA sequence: TGTGCCAGCAGCCAACAGAGTATGAACACTGAAGCTTTCTTT.

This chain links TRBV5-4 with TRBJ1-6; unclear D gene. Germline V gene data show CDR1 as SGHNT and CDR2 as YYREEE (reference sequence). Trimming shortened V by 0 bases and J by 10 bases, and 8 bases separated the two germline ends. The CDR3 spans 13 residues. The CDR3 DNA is TGTGCCAGCAGCTTGGATTCACCCTCACCCCTCCACTTT. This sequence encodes CASSLDSPSPLHF.

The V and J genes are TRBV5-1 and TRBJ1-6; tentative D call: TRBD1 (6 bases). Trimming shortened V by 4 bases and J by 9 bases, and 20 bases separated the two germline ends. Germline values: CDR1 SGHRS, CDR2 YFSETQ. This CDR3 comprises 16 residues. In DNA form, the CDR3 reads TGCGCCAGCAGCCCCCTGGGGGGGCAGTTGACTTCACCCCTCCACTTT. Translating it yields CASSPLGGQLTSPLHF. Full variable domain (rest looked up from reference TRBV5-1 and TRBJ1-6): KAGVTQTPRYLIKTRGQQVTLSCSPISGHRSVSWYQQTPGQGLQFLFEYFSETQRNKGNFPGRFSGRQFSNSRSEMNVSTLELGDSALYLCASSPLGGQLTSPLHFGNGTRLTVT.

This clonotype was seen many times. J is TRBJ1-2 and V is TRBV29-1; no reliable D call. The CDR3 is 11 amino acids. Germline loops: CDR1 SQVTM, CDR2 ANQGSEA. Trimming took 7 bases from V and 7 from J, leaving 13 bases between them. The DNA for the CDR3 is TGCAGCGCCCTCTTGGGTGGTGGCTACACCTTC. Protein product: CSALLGGGYTF.

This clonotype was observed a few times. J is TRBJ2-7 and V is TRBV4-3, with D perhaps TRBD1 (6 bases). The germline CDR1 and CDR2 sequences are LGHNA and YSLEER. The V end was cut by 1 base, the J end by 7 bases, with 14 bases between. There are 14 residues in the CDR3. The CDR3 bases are TGCGCCAGCAGCCAAGGAGTGGGGGCGAGGGAGCAGTACTTC. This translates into CASSQGVGAREQYF.

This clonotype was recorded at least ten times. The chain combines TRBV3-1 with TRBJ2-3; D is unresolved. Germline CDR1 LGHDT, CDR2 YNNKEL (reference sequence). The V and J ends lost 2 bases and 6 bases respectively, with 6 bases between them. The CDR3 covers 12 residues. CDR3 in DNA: TGTGCCAGCAGCCAAATCCGGGATACGCAGTATTTT. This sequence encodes CASSQIRDTQYF.

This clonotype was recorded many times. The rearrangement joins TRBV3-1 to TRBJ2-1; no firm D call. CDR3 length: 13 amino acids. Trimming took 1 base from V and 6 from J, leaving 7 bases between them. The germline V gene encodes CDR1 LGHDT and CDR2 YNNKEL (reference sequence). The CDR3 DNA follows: TGTGCCAGCAGCCAAGGTCCGTCCAATGAGCAGTTCTTC. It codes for CASSQGPSNEQFF.

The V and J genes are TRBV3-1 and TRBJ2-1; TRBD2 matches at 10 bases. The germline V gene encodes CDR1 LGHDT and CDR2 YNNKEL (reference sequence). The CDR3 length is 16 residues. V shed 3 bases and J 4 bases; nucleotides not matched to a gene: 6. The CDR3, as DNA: TGTGCCAGCAGCCAGGATCCTAGCGGGGGTTACAATGAGCAGTTCTTC. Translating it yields CASSQDPSGGYNEQFF.